Each of the 14 T cell receptor beta chains below was sequenced from the same sample in a study of blood T cell repertoires in COVID-19. Some clones are missing from TCRdb's copy, which holds only in-frame ones; the method was immunoSEQ multiplex PCR. The table records hundreds of thousands of clones, 87% of them present only once. Sequencing was carried out using PBMCs or T cells enriched from blood (not recorded which). The receptors were sampled from a young woman who had recovered from COVID-19.

V usage is TRBV5-5 and J usage is TRBJ1-4; D is unresolved. Trimming removed 7 bases at V and 3 bases at J, with 10 bases between. Germline CDR1 is SGHKS and CDR2 is YYEKEE (reference sequence). The CDR3 has 13 amino acids. In DNA, the CDR3 is TGTGCCAGCGCGAGGAACCCTAATGAAAAACTGTTTTTT. Protein sequence: CASARNPNEKLFF.

The CDR3 here is CASSLIPTSGGHNEQFF. The CDR3 region has the DNA TGTGCCAGCAGCTTAATCCCGACTAGCGGGGGACACAATGAGCAGTTCTTC. The V call is TRBV7-3, the J call TRBJ2-1; TRBD2 matches at 12 bases. The CDR3 runs 17 residues. The germline V gene encodes CDR1 SGHTA and CDR2 FQGTGA. V lost 1 base, J lost 5 bases, and 6 bases stayed unmatched.

The chain links TRBV5-8 to TRBJ2-1; D might be TRBD1 (5 bases). CDR1 is SGHTS, CDR2 YDEGEE, per germline. The germline V and J ends were trimmed by 4 bases and 2 bases, with 10 bases remaining between them. This CDR3 contains 14 residues. CDR3 sequence: CASSAGHPYNEQFF. DNA of the CDR3: TGTGCCAGCAGCGCCGGACACCCCTACAATGAGCAGTTCTTC.

The chain employs TRBV21-1 and TRBJ1-2; the table's D gene call, TRBD1, was not cross checked with the DNA. TRBV21-1 represents a pseudogene. The CDR3 contains 13 residues. The CDR3 DNA sequence: TGTGCCAGCAGCGGAGGGACAGTCTATGGCTACACCTTC. Translated, it gives CASSGGTVYGYTF.

The V call is TRBV7-2, the J call TRBJ2-7; D ambiguous. Germline V CDR1 and CDR2: SGHTA, FQGNSA. Trimming left V 3 bases short and J 6 bases short, with 9 bases between. There are 12 residues in the CDR3. CDR3 sequence reads: CASSLRSSEQYF. The CDR3 nucleotides read TGTGCCAGCAGCTTGAGGTCGTCCGAGCAGTACTTC.

The rearrangement uses TRBV5-6 and TRBJ2-3; 8 bases are shared with TRBD1. The CDR3 length is 17 residues. V shed 0 bases and J 4 bases; nucleotides not matched to a gene: 10. Germline V gives CDR1 SGHDT, CDR2 YYEEEE. The CDR3 nucleotides read TGTGCCAGCAGCTTGGGGTTCGGACAGGGTCGTTCAGATACGCAGTATTTT. Encoded protein: CASSLGFGQGRSDTQYF. Using reference TRBV5-6 and TRBJ2-3 for the parts outside the CDR3, the full variable domain is DAGVTQSPTHLIKTRGQQVTLRCSPKSGHDTVSWYQQALGQGPQFIFQYYEEEERQRGNFPDRFSGHQFPNYSSELNVNALLLGDSALYLCASSLGFGQGRSDTQYFGPGTRLTVL.

V is TRBV5-5 and J is TRBJ2-7; 8 bases are a match to TRBD1. This CDR3 comprises 15 residues. The V segment lost 4 bases and the J segment 2 bases; nucleotides outside the gene matches: 8. Germline CDR1 SGHKS, CDR2 YYEKEE (reference sequence). The CDR3 region is CASSPNGQGPYEQYF. In DNA, the CDR3 is TGTGCCAGCAGCCCAAACGGACAGGGTCCCTACGAGCAGTACTTC.

This clone was counted only a few times. This rearrangement joins TRBV7-9 to TRBJ2-5, with D perhaps TRBD1 (6 bases). V was clipped by 5 bases and J by 3 bases, with 22 bases between them. CDR1 and CDR2 (germline): SEHNR, FQNEAQ (reference sequence). The CDR3 consists of 17 residues. The CDR3 here is CASSKTGTWAEKETQYF. For the CDR3, the DNA is TGTGCCAGCAGCAAAACCGGGACATGGGCCGAGAAAGAGACCCAGTACTTC.

J is TRBJ1-6 and V is TRBV9; 7 positions agree with TRBD1. This CDR3 spans 15 amino acids. The J segment lost 7 bases and the V segment lost 4 bases, leaving 8 bases of the junction unmatched. Germline CDR1 reads SGDLS; CDR2 reads YYNGEE. The CDR3 loop reads CASSHWDSLNSPLHF. The CDR3 DNA sequence: TGTGCCAGCAGCCATTGGGACAGCCTGAATTCACCCCTCCACTTT.

J is TRBJ2-1 and V is TRBV2; unclear D gene. Trimming shortened V by 7 bases and J by 7 bases, and 14 bases separated the two germline ends. CDR1 is SNHLY and CDR2 is FYNNEI in the germline V gene. This CDR3 comprises 13 residues. The DNA for the CDR3 is TGTGCCAGCATGACCCCACAGCTAAATGAGCAGTTCTTC. It yields the protein CASMTPQLNEQFF.

The chain links TRBV18 to TRBJ1-1; TRBD1 is a possible D gene (5 bases). CDR3 length equals 14 residues. Germline V gene lookup returns CDR1 KGHSH and CDR2 LQKENI. With 2 bases removed from V and 1 base from J, the gap between germline ends came to 8 bases. The CDR3 coding sequence is TGTGCCAGCTCACCAGATACAGGGAACACTGAAGCTTTCTTT. Translating gives CASSPDTGNTEAFF.

The chain is built from TRBV28 and TRBJ1-6; D is uncertain. Deletions cut 4 bases from V and 2 bases from J, with 18 bases between. The CDR3 has 18 residues. In germline, CDR1 is MDHEN, CDR2 SYDVKM. The CDR3 bases are TGTGCCAGCAGTTCGCGCGGGTTAAGAAACCCCTATAATTCACCCCTCCACTTT. Its protein is CASSSRGLRNPYNSPLHF.

J is TRBJ1-5 and V is TRBV9; the match to TRBD1 covers 9 bases. Trimming removed 3 bases from V and 7 bases from J; junction bases left unmatched: 5. CDR3 length: 14 amino acids. Germline V CDR1 and CDR2: SGDLS, YYNGEE. The CDR3 protein is CASSAGQGSQPQHF. CDR3 DNA: TGTGCCAGCAGCGCGGGACAGGGATCCCAGCCCCAGCATTTT.

The chain employs TRBV10-3 and TRBJ2-7; 12 nucleotides agree with TRBD1. Trimming removed 2 bases from V and 5 bases from J; junction bases left unmatched: 4. Germline V gives CDR1 ENHRY, CDR2 SYGVKD. The CDR3 contains 15 residues. The CDR3 nucleotides are TGTGCCATCAGTGAGCCGGGACAGGGGGCCCACGAGCAGTACTTC. Its protein is CAISEPGQGAHEQYF.